This TCR beta chain derives from a study of PD-1 blockade in classical Hodgkin lymphoma. As concerns this clone: What it recognizes is unknown.

Study-wide findings and caveats: Patients newly diagnosed and complete responders had comparable baseline diversity. With respect to the repertoire differences, their causes, possibly disease activity or prior therapy, remain undefined.

Assay: immunoSEQ multiplex PCR; the TCRdb copy retains only in-frame clones and omits some. The sample carries 20,000 to 25,000 clones, 68% recorded once. The CDR3 extends over 10 amino acids. Looked up from germline, CDR1 is MNHEY and CDR2 is SVGAGI. Trimming took off 5 bases at V and 6 bases at J, with 5 bases between the two ends. Exposure to brentuximab vedotin varied, and each patient had relapsed following autologous stem cell transplantation. The source of this sequence is a human donor with classical Hodgkin lymphoma. The V call is TRBV6-5, the J call TRBJ2-7, with D hard to call. The sequenced sample was peripheral blood mononuclear cells (PBMCs), obtained at baseline. The CDR3 sequence: CASSRSEQYF. The CDR3 DNA follows: TGTGCCAGCAGTAGGAGCGAGCAGTACTTC.